What follows are 3 T cell receptor beta chains derived from one specimen sequenced in a study of CD8+ T cells in alopecia areata. RNA, once extracted, was reverse transcribed into cDNA for use as the sequencing template. Some clones are missing from TCRdb's copy, which holds only in-frame ones; the method was immunoSEQ multiplex PCR. The sample holds about 200,000 clones, 57% seen once. The material sequenced was CD4+ T cells sorted from blood, taken at week 0. Receptors originate from a human donor with alopecia areata.

The chain combines TRBV5-1 with TRBJ1-5, with D maybe TRBD1 (5 bases). Germline-derived CDR1 and CDR2 are SGHRS and YFSETQ. V lost 0 bases and J lost 6, with 10 bases in between. CDR3 length: 14 residues. The CDR3 DNA sequence: TGCGCCAGCAGCTTGGTGGCAGGGAGTCAGCCCCAGCATTTT. Translation gives CASSLVAGSQPQHF.

The J gene is TRBJ2-5, the V gene TRBV5-1; 9 positions match TRBD1. Germline V gene sequence: CDR1 SGHRS, CDR2 YFSETQ. V shed 4 bases, J shed 5 bases, and the junction held 3 bases outside the gene matches. The CDR3 sequence is 13 residues long. CDR3 DNA sequence: TGCGCCAGCAGCACAGGGGGCGGTGAGACCCAGTACTTC. The encoded protein is CASSTGGGETQYF. Looking up the rest from reference TRBV5-1 and TRBJ2-5 gives the full variable domain: KAGVTQTPRYLIKTRGQQVTLSCSPISGHRSVSWYQQTPGQGLQFLFEYFSETQRNKGNFPGRFSGRQFSNSRSEMNVSTLELGDSALYLCASSTGGGETQYFGPGTRLLVL.

CDR3 in DNA: TGTGCCAGCCGGGCAGAACCTTACAATGAGCAGTTCTTC. Residues: CASRAEPYNEQFF. This chain joins TRBV6-1 and TRBJ2-1; D unresolved. V was shortened by 8 bases and J by 4 bases, with 12 bases between the two germline ends. The CDR3 sequence is 13 residues long. CDR1 and CDR2 (germline): MNHNS, SASEGT.